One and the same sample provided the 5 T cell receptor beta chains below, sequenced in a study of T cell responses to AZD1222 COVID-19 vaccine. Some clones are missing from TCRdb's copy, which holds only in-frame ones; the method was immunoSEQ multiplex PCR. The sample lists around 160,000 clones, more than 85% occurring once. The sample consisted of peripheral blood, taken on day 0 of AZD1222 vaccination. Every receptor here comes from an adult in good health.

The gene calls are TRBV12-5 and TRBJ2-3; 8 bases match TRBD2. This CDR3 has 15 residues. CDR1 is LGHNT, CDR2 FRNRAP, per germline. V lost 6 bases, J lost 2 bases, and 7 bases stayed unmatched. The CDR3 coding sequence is TGTGCTAGTGGCACCTACGGGAGGGCCACAGATACGCAGTATTTT. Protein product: CASGTYGRATDTQYF.

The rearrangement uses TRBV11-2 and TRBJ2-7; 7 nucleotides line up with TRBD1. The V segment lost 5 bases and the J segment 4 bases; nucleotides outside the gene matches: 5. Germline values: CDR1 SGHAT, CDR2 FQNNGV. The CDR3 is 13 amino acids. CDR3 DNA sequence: TGTGCCAGCAGCAGAACAGGGGCTTACGAGCAGTACTTC. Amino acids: CASSRTGAYEQYF.

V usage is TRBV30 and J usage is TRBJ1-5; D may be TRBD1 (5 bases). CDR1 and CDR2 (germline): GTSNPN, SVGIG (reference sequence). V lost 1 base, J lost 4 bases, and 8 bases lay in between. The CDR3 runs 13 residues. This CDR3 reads CAWSGDGNQPQHF. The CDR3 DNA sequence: TGTGCCTGGAGTGGGGACGGTAATCAGCCCCAGCATTTT.

CDR3 sequence (DNA): TGTGCCAGCAGCCCTGACGGTTTGGGGAACACCGGGGAGCTGTTTTTT. It translates to CASSPDGLGNTGELFF. J is TRBJ2-2 and V is TRBV5-4; D gene ambiguous. Germline V gene sequence: CDR1 SGHNT, CDR2 YYREEE (reference sequence). The CDR3 covers 16 residues. Trimming took 4 bases from V and 1 from J, leaving 14 bases between them.

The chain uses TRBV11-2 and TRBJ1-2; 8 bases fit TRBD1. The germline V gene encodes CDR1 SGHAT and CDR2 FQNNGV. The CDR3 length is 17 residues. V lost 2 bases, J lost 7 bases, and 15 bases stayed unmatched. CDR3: CASSLKGTGFVVVGYTF. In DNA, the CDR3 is TGTGCCAGCAGCTTAAAAGGGACAGGTTTTGTGGTGGTTGGCTACACCTTC.